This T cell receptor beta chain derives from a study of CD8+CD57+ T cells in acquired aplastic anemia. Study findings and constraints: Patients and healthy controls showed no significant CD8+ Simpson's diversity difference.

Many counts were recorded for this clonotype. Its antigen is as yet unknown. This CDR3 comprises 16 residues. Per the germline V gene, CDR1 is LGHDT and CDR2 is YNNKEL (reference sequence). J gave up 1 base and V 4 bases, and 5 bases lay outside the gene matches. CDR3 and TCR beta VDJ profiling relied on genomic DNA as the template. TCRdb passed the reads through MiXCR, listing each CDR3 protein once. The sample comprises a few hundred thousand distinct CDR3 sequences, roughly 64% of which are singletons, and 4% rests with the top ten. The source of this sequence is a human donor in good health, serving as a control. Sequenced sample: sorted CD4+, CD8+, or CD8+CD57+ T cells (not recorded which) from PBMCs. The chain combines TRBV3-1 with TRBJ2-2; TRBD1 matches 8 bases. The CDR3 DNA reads TGTGCCAGCAGCCGGACAGGGTCGGGGAACACCGGGGAGCTGTTTTTT. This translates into CASSRTGSGNTGELFF.